This section outlines one TCR beta chain sequence together with its context. The V gene lost 3 bases and the J gene lost 2 bases, with 16 bases spanning the gap. Germline V CDR1 and CDR2: KGHSH, LQKENI. This CDR3 has 16 amino acids. The source of the sample is a study of blood T cell repertoires in COVID-19. Method: immunoSEQ multiplex PCR; TCRdb's copy keeps in-frame clones and lacks some. Of about 58,000 clones listed, around 89% are singletons. The chain uses TRBV18 and TRBJ2-5; D is possibly TRBD1 (6 bases). The receptor was isolated from a woman between 55 and 75 years old with active COVID-19. The sequenced sample consisted of peripheral blood. The CDR3: CASSPTTGTLQETQYF. The CDR3 nucleotides read TGTGCCAGCTCACCCACTACAGGGACCCTACAAGAGACCCAGTACTTC.